Listed here is a single T cell receptor (beta chain). Its matching antigen is unknown. This sample was included in a study of monozygotic twins with inflammatory bowel disease. Study-wide results and limits: No repertoire similarity difference was seen between concordant and discordant twins; power was possibly limited. IBD patients displayed reduced TCRbeta diversity (inverse Simpson) when set against healthy co-twins. Support was lacking for any single strong IBD-associated signal or clonotype.

Starting material for each TCR library was roughly 3,300 ng of total RNA. From the 5' RACE reads, TCRdb lists one entry per CDR3 protein and no DNA. The sample table includes some 440,000 distinct CDR3 sequences. CDR1 is MNHEY, CDR2 SVGEGT, per germline. The CDR3 runs to 14 residues. The sample comprised blood. The chain joins TRBV6-2 or TRBV6-3 to TRBJ2-1; TCRdb designates TRBD1, a call that cannot be tested without DNA. This TCR came from a human donor with ulcerative colitis or Crohn's disease, or a healthy co-twin of an affected twin (not recorded which). The CDR3 protein is CASAEGQGRNEQFF.